The clone carrying this T cell receptor (beta chain) has just a few counts. What it recognizes is unknown. The CDR3 is made up of 12 amino acids. Germline CDR1 MDHEN, CDR2 SYDVKM. V was cut by 10 bases and J by 4 bases, with 14 bases left in between. This specimen comes from a study of beta chain features in type 1 diabetes. Study conclusions and caveats: People with Type 1 diabetes carried modestly yet significantly shorter TCRB CDR3s in all four CD4+ subsets. No resolution was reached here on whether HLA type influences TCRB rearrangement. In the patient group, naive, central memory and Treg TCRB repertoires seemed more alike than in the healthy donor group.

The whole isolated RNA underwent reverse transcription, so sequencing captured expressed TCRB transcripts. Read counts averaged roughly 3.7 million for samples of naive, central memory and regulatory T cells. Some clones are missing from TCRdb's copy, which holds only in-frame ones; the method was immunoSEQ multiplex PCR. The sample has hundreds of thousands of clones; more than 12% are singletons. Sequencing used naive CD4+ T cells from blood. The receptor's source is a man younger than 35 with type 1 diabetes. J is TRBJ2-7 and V is TRBV28; no firm D call. The CDR3 nucleotides are TGTGCCATTTCACGAGGCGTTTACGAGCAGTACTTC. Its protein product is CAISRGVYEQYF. Drawing the rest from reference TRBV28 and TRBJ2-7, the complete variable domain is DVKVTQSSRYLVKRTGEKVFLECVQDMDHENMFWYRQDPGLGLRLIYFSYDVKMKEKGDIPEGYSVSREKKERFSLILESASTNQTSMYLCAISRGVYEQYFGPGTRLTVT.